These 16 T cell receptor beta chains were sequenced from one sample in a study of blood T cell repertoires in COVID-19. Sequencing used immunoSEQ multiplex PCR; TCRdb keeps in-frame clones, though not all of them. The sample yields a few hundred thousand clones, about 85% seen once. Material for sequencing was peripheral blood. These receptors were taken from a woman aged 80 or over with active or convalescent COVID-19.

The V call is TRBV3-1 (or the pseudogene TRBV3-2), the J call TRBJ2-4; a weak D match, TRBD2 (6 bases). The CDR3 spans 20 residues. Germline assignment: CDR1 LGHDT and CDR2 YNNKEL (reference sequence). V lost 0 bases and J lost 0, with 21 bases in between. The CDR3 is CASSQESGGQAKLAKNIQYF. The CDR3 DNA reads as TGTGCCAGCAGCCAAGAATCCGGAGGGCAGGCAAAACTAGCCAAAAACATTCAGTACTTC.

The V call is TRBV6-5, the J call TRBJ1-1; D is uncertain. The CDR3 runs 13 residues. Germline loops: CDR1 MNHEY, CDR2 SVGAGI. V lost 0 bases and J lost 4, with 6 bases in between. The CDR3 bases are TGTGCCAGCAGTTACTCGAGTCGCACTGAAGCTTTCTTT. Its translation: CASSYSSRTEAFF.

The V call is TRBV7-9, the J call TRBJ1-2; TRBD1 might be the D (6 bases). V lost 1 base and J lost 8, with 11 bases in between. Germline-derived CDR1 and CDR2 are SEHNR and FQNEAQ (reference sequence). The length of the CDR3 is 13 residues. CDR3 DNA: TGTGCCAGCAGCTTAGAAGGGGGTGGAGGCTACACCTTC. Protein sequence: CASSLEGGGGYTF.

The J gene is TRBJ2-1, the V gene TRBV5-5, with 9 bases fitting TRBD1. Germline values: CDR1 SGHKS, CDR2 YYEKEE (reference sequence). J gave up 1 base and V 7 bases, and 3 bases lay outside the gene matches. The CDR3 has 14 amino acids. CDR3 coding DNA: TGTGCCAGCCTACAGGGGGCATCCTACAATGAGCAGTTCTTC. Translating gives CASLQGASYNEQFF.

The chain joins TRBV7-2 to TRBJ1-1, with D unresolved. This CDR3 spans 12 amino acids. The V gene lost 5 bases and the J gene lost 4 bases, with 8 bases spanning the gap. CDR1 SGHTA and CDR2 FQGNSA come from the germline V gene. CDR3 bases: TGTGCCAGCAGCCATGTCGGCACTGAAGCTTTCTTT. As protein: CASSHVGTEAFF.

V usage is TRBV6-5 and J usage is TRBJ1-2; D is possibly TRBD1 (5 bases). Germline loops: CDR1 MNHEY, CDR2 SVGAGI. This CDR3 contains 13 residues. V lost 6 bases and J lost 6, with 14 bases in between. Written as DNA, the CDR3 is TGTGCCAGCAGGACCGGGGGATTTGATGGCTACACCTTC. Translated, it gives CASRTGGFDGYTF.

DNA for the CDR3: TGTGCCAGCAAACTTGGACAGGGGGTGCCAGATACGCAGTATTTT. It codes for CASKLGQGVPDTQYF. The gene calls are TRBV6-5 and TRBJ2-3; TRBD1 matches 10 bases. Germline CDR1 is MNHEY and CDR2 is SVGAGI. The J segment lost 4 bases and the V segment lost 7 bases, leaving 8 bases of the junction unmatched. The CDR3 has 15 amino acids.

This chain joins TRBV10-3 and TRBJ1-2; 9 positions agree with TRBD1. CDR3 size: 14 residues. The J segment lost 8 bases and the V segment lost 5 bases, leaving 9 bases of the junction unmatched. Germline assignment: CDR1 ENHRY and CDR2 SYGVKD. In nucleotides, the CDR3 is TGTGCCATCAGTCCGGGACAGGGAAGTTTGGGCTACACCTTC. Translating it yields CAISPGQGSLGYTF.

The chain links TRBV3-1 (or the pseudogene TRBV3-2) to TRBJ1-5; unclear D gene. The CDR3 has 13 residues. Trimming removed 4 bases at V and 7 bases at J, with 11 bases between. The germline V gene has CDR1 LGHDT and CDR2 YNNKEL (reference sequence). The CDR3 loop reads CASSPEAWQPQHF. The CDR3 DNA reads as TGTGCCAGCAGCCCAGAGGCTTGGCAGCCCCAGCATTTT.

The chain is built from TRBV11-2 and TRBJ2-7; D ambiguous. The CDR3 contains 13 residues. V shed 3 bases and J shed 4 bases, with 10 bases lying between them. Germline V gene sequence: CDR1 SGHAT, CDR2 FQNNGV. The CDR3 here is CASSFSLAYEQYF. The CDR3 bases are TGTGCCAGCAGCTTCTCACTTGCATACGAGCAGTACTTC.

The chain has TRBV6-5 and TRBJ1-2; 9 positions agree with TRBD1. V shed 6 bases and J 9 bases; nucleotides not matched to a gene: 8. Germline CDR1 is MNHEY and CDR2 is SVGAGI. The CDR3 runs to 13 residues. The CDR3 nucleotides read TGTGCCAGCAGCCGGGACAGGGTATCGCGCTACACCTTC. Protein sequence: CASSRDRVSRYTF.

The genes are TRBV15 and TRBJ2-5; 12 bases line up with TRBD2. V lost 0 bases, J lost 4 bases, and 6 bases stayed unmatched. This CDR3 has 17 amino acids. Germline loops: CDR1 LNHNV, CDR2 YYDKDF (reference sequence). In DNA, the CDR3 is TGTGCCACCAGCAGAGAGCCCCGACTAGCGGGGGTAGAGACCCAGTACTTC. This sequence encodes CATSREPRLAGVETQYF.

V gene TRBV7-2 combines with J gene TRBJ2-1; D may be TRBD1 (5 bases). Germline-derived CDR1 and CDR2 are SGHTA and FQGNSA. The length of the CDR3 is 17 residues. Trimming took 0 bases from V and 1 from J, leaving 13 bases between them. The CDR3 bases are TGTGCCAGCAGCTTAGCTCCTTGGGGCCGATCCTACAATGAGCAGTTCTTC. It specifies CASSLAPWGRSYNEQFF.

V and J are TRBV5-4 and TRBJ1-6; 7 bases agree with TRBD1. With V trimmed by 4 bases and J by 2 bases, 9 bases remained unmatched. CDR3 length: 17 residues. Germline CDR1 SGHNT, CDR2 YYREEE (reference sequence). CDR3 residues: CASSHKGQTPYNSPLHF. The CDR3 coding sequence is TGTGCCAGCAGCCATAAGGGACAGACCCCCTATAATTCACCCCTCCACTTT.

In DNA form, the CDR3 reads TGTGCCAGCAGCCAAGAGGGACTGATAGCTAACTATGGCTACACCTTC. Protein sequence: CASSQEGLIANYGYTF. This sequence joins TRBV3-1 (or the pseudogene TRBV3-2) and TRBJ1-2; maybe TRBD1 (5 bases). V shed 0 bases and J shed 0 bases, with 11 bases lying between them. The CDR3 length is 16 residues. In germline, CDR1 is LGHDT, CDR2 YNNKEL (reference sequence).

The sample holds a few counts of this clone. The gene calls are TRBV16 and TRBJ1-1, with 9 bases lining up with TRBD1. CDR1 and CDR2 (germline): KGHSY, FQNENV. The CDR3 runs to 14 residues. J lost 5 bases, V lost 5 bases, and 6 bases had no gene match. The CDR3: CASSSRGQGTEAFF. DNA for the CDR3: TGTGCCAGCAGCTCGCGAGGACAGGGGACTGAAGCTTTCTTT.